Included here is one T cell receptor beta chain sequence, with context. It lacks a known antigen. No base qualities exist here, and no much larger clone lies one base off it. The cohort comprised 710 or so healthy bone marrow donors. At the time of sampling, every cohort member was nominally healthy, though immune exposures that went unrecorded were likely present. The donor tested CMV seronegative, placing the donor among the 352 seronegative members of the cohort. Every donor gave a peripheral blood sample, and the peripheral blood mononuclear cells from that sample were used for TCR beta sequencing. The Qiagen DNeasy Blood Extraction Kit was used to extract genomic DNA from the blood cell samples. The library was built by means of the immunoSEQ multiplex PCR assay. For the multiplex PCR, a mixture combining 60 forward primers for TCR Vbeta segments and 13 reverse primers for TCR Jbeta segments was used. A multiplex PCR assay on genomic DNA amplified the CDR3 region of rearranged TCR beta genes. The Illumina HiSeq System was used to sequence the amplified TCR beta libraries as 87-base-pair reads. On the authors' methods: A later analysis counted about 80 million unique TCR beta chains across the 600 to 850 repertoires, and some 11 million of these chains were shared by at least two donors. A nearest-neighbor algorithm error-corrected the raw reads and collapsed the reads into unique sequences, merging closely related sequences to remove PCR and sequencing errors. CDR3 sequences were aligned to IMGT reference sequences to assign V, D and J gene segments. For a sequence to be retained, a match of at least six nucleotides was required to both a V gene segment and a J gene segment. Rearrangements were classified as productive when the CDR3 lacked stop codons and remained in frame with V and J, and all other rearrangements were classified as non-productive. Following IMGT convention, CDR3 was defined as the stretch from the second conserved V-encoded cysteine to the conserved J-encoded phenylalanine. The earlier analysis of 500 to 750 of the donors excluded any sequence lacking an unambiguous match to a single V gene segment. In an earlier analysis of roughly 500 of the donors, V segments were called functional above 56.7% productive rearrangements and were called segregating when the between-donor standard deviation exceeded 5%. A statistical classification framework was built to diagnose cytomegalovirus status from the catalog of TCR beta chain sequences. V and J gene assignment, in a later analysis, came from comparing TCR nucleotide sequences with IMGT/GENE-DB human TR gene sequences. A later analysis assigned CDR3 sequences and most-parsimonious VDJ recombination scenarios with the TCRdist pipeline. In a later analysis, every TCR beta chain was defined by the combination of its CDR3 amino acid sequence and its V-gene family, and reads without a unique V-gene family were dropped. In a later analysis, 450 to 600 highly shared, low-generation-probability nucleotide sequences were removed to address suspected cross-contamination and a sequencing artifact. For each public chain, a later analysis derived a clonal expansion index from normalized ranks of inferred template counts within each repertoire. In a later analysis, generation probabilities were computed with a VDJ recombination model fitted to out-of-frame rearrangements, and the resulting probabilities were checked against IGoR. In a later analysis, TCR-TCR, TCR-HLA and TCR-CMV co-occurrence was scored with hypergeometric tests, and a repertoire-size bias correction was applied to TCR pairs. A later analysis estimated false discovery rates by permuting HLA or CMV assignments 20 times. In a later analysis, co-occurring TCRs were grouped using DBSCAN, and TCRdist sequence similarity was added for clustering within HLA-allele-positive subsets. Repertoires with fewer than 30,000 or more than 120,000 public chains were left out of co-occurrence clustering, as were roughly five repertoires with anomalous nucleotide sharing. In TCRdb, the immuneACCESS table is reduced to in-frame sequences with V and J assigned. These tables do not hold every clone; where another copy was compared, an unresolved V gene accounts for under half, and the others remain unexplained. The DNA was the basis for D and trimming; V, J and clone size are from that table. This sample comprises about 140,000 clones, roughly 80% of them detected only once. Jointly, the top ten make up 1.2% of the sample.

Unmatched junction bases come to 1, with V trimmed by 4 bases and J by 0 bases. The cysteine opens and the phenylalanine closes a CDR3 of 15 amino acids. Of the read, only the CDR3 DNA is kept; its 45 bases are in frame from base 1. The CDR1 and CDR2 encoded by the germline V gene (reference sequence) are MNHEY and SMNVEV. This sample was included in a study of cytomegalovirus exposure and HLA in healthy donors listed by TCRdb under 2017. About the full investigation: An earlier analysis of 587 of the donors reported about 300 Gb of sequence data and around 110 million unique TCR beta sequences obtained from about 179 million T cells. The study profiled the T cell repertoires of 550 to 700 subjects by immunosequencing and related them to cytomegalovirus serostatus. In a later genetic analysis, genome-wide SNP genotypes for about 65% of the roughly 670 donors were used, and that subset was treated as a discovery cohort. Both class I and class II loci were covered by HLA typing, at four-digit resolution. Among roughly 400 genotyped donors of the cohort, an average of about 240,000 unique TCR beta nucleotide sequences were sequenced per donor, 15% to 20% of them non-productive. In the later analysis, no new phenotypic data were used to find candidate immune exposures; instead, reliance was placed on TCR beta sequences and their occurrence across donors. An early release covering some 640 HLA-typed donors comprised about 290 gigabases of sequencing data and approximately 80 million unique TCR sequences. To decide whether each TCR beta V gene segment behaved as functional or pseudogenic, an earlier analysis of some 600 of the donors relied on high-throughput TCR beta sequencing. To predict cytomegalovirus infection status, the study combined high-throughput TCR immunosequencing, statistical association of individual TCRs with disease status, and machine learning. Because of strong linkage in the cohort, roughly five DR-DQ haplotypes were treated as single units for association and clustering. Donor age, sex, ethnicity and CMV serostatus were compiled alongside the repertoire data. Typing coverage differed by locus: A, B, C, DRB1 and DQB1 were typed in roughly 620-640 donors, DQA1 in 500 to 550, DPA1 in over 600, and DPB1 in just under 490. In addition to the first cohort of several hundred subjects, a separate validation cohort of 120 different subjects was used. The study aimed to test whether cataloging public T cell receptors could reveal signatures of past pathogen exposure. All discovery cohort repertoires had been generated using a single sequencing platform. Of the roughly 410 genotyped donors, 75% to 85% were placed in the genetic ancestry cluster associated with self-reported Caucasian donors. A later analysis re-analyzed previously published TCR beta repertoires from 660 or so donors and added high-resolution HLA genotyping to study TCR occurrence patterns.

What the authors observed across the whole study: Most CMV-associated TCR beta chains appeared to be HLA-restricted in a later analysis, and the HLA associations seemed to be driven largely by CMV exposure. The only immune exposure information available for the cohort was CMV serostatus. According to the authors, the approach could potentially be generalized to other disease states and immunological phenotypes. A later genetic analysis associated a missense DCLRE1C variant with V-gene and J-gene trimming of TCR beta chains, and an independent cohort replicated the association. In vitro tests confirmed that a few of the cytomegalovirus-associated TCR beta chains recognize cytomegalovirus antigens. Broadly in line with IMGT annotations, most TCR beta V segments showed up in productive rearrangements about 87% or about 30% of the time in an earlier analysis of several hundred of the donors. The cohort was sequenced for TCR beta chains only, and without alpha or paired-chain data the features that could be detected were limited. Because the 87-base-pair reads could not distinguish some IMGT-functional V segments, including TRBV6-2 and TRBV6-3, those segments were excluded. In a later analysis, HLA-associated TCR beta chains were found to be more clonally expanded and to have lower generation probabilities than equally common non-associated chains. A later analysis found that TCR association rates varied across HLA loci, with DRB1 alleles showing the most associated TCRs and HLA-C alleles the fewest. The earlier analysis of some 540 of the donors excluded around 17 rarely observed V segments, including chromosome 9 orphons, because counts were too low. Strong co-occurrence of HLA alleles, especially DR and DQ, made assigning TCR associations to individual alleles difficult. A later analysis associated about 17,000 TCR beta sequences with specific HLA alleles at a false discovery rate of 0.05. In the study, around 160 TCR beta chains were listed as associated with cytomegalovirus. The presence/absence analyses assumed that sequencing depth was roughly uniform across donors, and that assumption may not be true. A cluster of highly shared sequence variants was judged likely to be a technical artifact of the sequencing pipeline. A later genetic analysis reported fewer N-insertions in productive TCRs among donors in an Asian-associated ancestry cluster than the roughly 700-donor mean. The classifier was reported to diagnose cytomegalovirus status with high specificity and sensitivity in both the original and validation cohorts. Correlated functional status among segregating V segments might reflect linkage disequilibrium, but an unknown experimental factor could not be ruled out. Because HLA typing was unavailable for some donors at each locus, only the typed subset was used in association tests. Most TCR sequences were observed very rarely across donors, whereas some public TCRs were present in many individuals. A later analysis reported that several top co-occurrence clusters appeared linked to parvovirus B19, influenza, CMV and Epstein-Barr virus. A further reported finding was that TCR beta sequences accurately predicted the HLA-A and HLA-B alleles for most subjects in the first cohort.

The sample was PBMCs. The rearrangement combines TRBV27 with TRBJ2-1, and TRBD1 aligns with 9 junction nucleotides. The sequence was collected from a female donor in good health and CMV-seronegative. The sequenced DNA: TGTGCCAGCAGTTGGGGACAGGGCTCCTACAATGAGCAGTTCTTC. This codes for CASSWGQGSYNEQFF.